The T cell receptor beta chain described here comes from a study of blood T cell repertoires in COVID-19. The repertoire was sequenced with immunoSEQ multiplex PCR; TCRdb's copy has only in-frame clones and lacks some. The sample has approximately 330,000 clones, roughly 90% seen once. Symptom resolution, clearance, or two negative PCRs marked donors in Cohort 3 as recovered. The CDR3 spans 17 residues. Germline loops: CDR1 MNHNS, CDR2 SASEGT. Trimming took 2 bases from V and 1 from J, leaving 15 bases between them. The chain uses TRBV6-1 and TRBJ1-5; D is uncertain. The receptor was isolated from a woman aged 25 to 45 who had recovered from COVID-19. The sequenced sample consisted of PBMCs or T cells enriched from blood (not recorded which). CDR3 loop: CASSEPVSLGSNQPQHF. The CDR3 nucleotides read TGTGCCAGCAGTGAACCCGTTTCCCTCGGGAGCAATCAGCCCCAGCATTTT.